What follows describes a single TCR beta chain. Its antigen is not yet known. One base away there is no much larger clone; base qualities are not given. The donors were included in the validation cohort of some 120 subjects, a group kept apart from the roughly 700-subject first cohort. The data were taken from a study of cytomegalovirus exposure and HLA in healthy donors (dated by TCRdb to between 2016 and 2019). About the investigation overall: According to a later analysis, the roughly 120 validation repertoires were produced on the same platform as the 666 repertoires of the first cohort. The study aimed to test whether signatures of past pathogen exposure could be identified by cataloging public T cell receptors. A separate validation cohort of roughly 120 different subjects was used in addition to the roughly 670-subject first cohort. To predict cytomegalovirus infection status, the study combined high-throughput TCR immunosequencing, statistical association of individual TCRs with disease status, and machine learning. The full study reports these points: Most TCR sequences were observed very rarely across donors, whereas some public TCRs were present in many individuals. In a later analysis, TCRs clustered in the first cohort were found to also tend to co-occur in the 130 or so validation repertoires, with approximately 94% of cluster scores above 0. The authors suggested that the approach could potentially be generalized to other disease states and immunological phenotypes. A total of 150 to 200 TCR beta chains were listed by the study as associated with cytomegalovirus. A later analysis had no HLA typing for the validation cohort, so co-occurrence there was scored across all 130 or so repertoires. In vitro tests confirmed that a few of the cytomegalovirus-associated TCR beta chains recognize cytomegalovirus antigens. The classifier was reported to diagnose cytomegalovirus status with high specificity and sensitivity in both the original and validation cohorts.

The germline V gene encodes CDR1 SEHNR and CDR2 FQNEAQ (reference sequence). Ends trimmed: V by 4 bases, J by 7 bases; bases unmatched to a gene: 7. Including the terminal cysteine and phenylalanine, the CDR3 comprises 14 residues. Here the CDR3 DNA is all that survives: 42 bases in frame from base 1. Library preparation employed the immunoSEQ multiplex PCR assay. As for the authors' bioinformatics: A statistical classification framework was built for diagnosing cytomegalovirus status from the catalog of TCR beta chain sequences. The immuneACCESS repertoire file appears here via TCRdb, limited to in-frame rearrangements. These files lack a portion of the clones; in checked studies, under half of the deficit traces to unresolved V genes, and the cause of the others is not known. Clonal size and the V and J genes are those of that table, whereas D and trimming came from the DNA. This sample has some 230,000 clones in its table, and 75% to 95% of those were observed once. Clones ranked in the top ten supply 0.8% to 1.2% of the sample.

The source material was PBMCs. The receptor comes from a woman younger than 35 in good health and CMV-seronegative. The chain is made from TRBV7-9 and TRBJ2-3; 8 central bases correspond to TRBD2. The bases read TGTGCCAGCAGCTCCGGACTAGCATTTTATACGCAGTATTTT. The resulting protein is CASSSGLAFYTQYF.